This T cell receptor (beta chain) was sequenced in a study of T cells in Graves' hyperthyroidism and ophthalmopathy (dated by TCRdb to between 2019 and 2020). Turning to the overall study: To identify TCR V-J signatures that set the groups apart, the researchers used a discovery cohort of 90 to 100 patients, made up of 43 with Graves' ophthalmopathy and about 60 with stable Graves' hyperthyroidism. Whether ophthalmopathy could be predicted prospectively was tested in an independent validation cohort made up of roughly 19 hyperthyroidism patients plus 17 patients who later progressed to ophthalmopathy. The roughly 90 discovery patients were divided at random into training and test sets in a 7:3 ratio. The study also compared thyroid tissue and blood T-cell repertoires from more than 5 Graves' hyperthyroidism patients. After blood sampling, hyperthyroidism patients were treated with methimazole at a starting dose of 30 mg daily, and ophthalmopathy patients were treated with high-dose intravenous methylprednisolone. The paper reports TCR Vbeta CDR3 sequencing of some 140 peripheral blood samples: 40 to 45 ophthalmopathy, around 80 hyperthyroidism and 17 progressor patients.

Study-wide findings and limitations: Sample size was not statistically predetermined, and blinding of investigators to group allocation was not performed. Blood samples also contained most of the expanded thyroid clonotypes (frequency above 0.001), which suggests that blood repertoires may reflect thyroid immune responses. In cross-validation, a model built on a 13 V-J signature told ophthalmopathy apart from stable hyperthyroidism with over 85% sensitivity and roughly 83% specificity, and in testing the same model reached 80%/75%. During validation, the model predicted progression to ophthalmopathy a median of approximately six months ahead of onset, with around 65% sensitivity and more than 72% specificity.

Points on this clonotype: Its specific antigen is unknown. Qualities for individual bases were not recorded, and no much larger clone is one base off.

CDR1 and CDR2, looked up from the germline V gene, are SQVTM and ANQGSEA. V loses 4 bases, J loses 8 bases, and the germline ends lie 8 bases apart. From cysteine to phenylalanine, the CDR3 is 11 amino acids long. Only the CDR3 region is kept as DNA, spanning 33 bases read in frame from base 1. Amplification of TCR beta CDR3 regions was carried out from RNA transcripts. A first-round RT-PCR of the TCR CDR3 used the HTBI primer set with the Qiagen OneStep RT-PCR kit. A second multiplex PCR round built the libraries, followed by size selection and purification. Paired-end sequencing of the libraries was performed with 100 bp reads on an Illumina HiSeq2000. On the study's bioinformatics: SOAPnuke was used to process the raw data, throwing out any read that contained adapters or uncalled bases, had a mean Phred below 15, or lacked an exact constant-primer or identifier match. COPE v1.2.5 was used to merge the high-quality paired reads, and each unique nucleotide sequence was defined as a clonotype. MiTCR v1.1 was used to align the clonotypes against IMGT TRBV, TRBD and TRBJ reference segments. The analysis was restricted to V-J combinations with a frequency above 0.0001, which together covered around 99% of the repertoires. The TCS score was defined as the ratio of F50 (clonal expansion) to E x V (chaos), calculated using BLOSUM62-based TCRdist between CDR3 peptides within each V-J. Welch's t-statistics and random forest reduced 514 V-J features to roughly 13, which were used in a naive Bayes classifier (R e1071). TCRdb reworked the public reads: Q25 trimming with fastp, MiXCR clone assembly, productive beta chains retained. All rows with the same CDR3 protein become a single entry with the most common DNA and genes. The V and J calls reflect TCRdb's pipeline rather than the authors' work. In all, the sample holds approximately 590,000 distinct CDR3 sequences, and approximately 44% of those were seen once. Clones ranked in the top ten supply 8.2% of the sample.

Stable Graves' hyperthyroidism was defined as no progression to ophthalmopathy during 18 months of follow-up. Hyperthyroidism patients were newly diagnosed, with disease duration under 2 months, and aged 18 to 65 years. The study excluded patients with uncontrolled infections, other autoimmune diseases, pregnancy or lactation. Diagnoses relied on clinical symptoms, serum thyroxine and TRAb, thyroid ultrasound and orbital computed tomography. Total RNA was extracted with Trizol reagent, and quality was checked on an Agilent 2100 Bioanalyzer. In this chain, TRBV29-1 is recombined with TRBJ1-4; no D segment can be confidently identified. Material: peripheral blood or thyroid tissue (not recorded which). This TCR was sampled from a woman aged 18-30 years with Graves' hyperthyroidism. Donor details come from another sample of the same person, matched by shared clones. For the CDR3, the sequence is CSVVSGEKLFF. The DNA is TGCAGCGTTGTTTCCGGGGAAAAACTGTTTTTT.